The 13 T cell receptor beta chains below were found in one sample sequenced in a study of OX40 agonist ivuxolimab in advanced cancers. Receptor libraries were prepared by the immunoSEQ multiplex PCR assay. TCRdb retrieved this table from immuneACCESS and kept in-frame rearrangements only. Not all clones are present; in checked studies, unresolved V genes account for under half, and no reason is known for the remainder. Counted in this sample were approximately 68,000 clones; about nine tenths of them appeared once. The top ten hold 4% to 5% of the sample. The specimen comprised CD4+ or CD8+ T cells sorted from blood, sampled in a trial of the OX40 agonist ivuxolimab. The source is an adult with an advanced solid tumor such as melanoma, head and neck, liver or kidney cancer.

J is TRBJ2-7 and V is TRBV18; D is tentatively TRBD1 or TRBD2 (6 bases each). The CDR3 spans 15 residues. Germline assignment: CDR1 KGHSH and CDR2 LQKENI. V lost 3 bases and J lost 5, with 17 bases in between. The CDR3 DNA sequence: TGTGCCAGCTCACCTCCATTGGGGGGCGTCAACGAGCAGTACTTC. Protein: CASSPPLGGVNEQYF.

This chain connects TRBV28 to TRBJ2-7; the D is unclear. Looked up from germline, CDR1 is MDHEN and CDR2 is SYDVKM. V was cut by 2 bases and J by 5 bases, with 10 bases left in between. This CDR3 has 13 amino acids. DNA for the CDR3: TGTGCCAGCAGTTTAATCGGGCCCCACGAGCAGTACTTC. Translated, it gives CASSLIGPHEQYF.

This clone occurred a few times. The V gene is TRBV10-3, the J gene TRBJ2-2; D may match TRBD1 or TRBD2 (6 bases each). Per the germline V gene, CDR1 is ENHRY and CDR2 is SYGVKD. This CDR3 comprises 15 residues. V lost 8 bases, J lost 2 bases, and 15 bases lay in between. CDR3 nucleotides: TGTGCCATCCGAGAGGAGGGGGTCAACACCGGGGAGCTGTTTTTT. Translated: CAIREEGVNTGELFF.

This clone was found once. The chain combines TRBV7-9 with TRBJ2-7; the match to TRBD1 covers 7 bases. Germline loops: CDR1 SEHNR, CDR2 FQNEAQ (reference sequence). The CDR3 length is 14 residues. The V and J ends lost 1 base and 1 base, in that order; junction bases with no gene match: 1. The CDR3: CASSLETGSYEQYF. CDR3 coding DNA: TGTGCCAGCAGCTTAGAGACAGGGTCCTACGAGCAGTACTTC. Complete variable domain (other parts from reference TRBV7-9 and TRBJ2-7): DTGVSQNPRHKITKRGQNVTFRCDPISEHNRLYWYRQTLGQGPEFLTYFQNEAQLEKSRLLSDRFSAERPKGSFSTLEIQRTEQGDSAMYLCASSLETGSYEQYFGPGTRLTVT.

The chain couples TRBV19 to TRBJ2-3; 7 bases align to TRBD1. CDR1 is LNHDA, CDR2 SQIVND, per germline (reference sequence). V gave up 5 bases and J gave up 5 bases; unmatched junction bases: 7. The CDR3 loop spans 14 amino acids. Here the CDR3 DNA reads TGTGCCAGTAGTCTAGGGGGCTGGGGAGATACGCAGTATTTT. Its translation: CASSLGGWGDTQYF. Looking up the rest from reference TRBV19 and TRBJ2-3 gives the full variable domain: DGGITQSPKYLFRKEGQNVTLSCEQNLNHDAMYWYRQDPGQGLRLIYYSQIVNDFQKGDIAEGYSVSREKKESFPLTVTSAQKNPTAFYLCASSLGGWGDTQYFGPGTRLTVL.

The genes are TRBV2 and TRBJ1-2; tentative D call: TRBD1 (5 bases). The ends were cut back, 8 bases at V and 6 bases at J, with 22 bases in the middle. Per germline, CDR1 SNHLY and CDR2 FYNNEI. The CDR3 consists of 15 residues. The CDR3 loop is CASYQDQGNWHGYTF. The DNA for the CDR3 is TGTGCCAGCTACCAAGACCAGGGCAATTGGCATGGCTACACCTTC.

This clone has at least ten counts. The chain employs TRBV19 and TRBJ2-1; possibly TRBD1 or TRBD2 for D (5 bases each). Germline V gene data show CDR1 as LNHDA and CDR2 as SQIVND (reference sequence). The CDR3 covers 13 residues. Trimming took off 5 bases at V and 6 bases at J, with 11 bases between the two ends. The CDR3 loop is CASSWGYSNEQFF. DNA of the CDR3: TGTGCCAGTAGTTGGGGGTACAGCAATGAGCAGTTCTTC.

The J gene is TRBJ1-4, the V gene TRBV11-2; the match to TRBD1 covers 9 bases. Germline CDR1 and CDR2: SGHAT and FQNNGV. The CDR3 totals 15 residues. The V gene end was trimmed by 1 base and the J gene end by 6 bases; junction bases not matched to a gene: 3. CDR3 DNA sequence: TGTGCCAGCAGCTTAGTTACAGGGGGCGATGAAAAACTGTTTTTT. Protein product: CASSLVTGGDEKLFF. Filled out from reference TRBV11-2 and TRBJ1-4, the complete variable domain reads EAGVAQSPRYKIIEKRQSVAFWCNPISGHATLYWYQQILGQGPKLLIQFQNNGVVDDSQLPKDRFSAERLKGVDSTLKIQPAKLEDSAVYLCASSLVTGGDEKLFFGSGTQLSVL.

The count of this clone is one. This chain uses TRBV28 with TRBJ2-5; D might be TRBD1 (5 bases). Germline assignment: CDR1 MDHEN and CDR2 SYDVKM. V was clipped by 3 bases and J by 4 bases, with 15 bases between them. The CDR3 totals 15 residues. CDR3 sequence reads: CASSFQGPSGETQYF. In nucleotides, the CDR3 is TGTGCCAGCAGTTTTCAGGGTCCTTCGGGAGAGACCCAGTACTTC. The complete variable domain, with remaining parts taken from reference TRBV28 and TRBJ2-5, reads DVKVTQSSRYLVKRTGEKVFLECVQDMDHENMFWYRQDPGLGLRLIYFSYDVKMKEKGDIPEGYSVSREKKERFSLILESASTNQTSMYLCASSFQGPSGETQYFGPGTRLLVL.

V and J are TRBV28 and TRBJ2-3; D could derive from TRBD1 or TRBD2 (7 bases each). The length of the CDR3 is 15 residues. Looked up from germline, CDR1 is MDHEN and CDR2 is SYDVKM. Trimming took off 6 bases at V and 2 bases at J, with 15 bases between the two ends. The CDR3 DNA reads TGTGCCAGCAGGCGCGGGGGACAGAACACAGATACGCAGTATTTT. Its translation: CASRRGGQNTDTQYF.

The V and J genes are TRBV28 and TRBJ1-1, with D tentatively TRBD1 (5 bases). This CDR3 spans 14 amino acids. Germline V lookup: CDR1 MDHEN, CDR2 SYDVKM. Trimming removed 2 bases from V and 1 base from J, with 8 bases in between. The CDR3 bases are TGTGCCAGCAGTTTACGTGGGGGGAACACTGAAGCTTTCTTT. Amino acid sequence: CASSLRGGNTEAFF.

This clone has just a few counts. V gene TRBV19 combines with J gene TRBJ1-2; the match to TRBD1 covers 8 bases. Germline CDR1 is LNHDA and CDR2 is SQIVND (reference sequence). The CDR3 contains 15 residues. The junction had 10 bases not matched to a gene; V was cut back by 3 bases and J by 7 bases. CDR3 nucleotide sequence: TGTGCCAGTAGTATGGATGGACAGGGATTCGGTGGCTACACCTTC. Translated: CASSMDGQGFGGYTF.

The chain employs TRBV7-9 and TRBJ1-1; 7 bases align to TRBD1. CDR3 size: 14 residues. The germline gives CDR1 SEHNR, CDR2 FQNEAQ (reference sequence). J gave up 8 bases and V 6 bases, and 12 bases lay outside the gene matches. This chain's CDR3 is CASRPTGADGEAFF. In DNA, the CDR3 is TGTGCCAGCAGACCAACAGGGGCGGATGGGGAAGCTTTCTTT.